The 10 T cell receptor beta chains reported below all come from one sample, sequenced in a study of chemoradiotherapy in HPV16-positive cancers. Some clones are missing from TCRdb's copy, which holds only in-frame ones; the method was immunoSEQ multiplex PCR. The sample carries 500 or so clones, about four fifths recorded once. Material: tumor tissue, obtained from a patient who underwent chemoradiotherapy. The origin of the receptors is a human donor with HPV-associated anogenital cancer.

This chain links TRBV15 with TRBJ2-3; no clear D gene. The CDR3 is 16 amino acids. Germline CDR1 reads LNHNV; CDR2 reads YYDKDF (reference sequence). The ends were cut back, 1 base at V and 1 base at J, with 12 bases in the middle. The CDR3, as DNA: TGTGCCACCAGCAGAGGTACGGGCGGCCGCACAGATACGCAGTATTTT. Protein sequence: CATSRGTGGRTDTQYF.

The chain employs TRBV10-1 and TRBJ2-7, with TRBD2 matching 11 bases. The CDR3 sequence is 15 residues long. V lost 2 bases, J lost 2 bases, and 2 bases stayed unmatched. The germline CDR1 and CDR2 sequences are WNHNN and SYGVQD (reference sequence). In DNA form, the CDR3 reads TGCGCCAGCAGTGAGGGGACTAGCGGAACCTACGAGCAGTACTTC. Residues: CASSEGTSGTYEQYF.

The J gene is TRBJ2-6, the V gene TRBV6-4; D gene unclear. Between the trimmed V and J ends, which lost 5 bases and 0 bases, there was a span of 5 bases. CDR3 length: 14 residues. From germline, CDR1 is MRHNA and CDR2 SNTAGT. The CDR3 loop reads CASSRGSGANVLTF. CDR3 bases: TGTGCCAGCAGTCGCGGCTCTGGGGCCAACGTCCTGACTTTC.

This chain joins TRBV12-5 and TRBJ1-1; D not resolved. Germline V gene data show CDR1 as LGHNT and CDR2 as FRNRAP. This CDR3 contains 13 residues. V lost 1 base and J 1 base, leaving 4 bases between the germline ends. The CDR3 DNA reads as TGTGCTAGTGGTTTGGAAGCGAACACTGAAGCTTTCTTT. It codes for CASGLEANTEAFF. Using reference TRBV12-5 and TRBJ1-1 for the parts outside the CDR3, the full variable domain is DARVTQTPRHKVTEMGQEVTMRCQPILGHNTVFWYRQTMMQGLELLAYFRNRAPLDDSGMPKDRFSAEMPDATLATLKIQPSEPRDSAVYFCASGLEANTEAFFGQGTRLTVV.

This chain joins TRBV27 and TRBJ2-1; D might be TRBD2 (6 bases). From germline, CDR1 is MNHEY and CDR2 SMNVEV (reference sequence). CDR3 length equals 13 residues. V was cut by 6 bases and J by 6 bases, with 12 bases left in between. For the CDR3, the DNA is TGTGCCAGCAGCCCGACTAGGACCAATGAGCAGTTCTTC. Translating it yields CASSPTRTNEQFF.

This chain connects TRBV18 to TRBJ1-2; D possibly corresponds to TRBD1 (5 bases). The germline gives CDR1 KGHSH, CDR2 LQKENI. The CDR3 sequence is 17 residues long. V was pared by 4 bases and J by 4 bases, with 22 bases between. The CDR3 DNA reads TGTGCCAGCTCACTCGACAGAACCACCTCGATGTTCTATGGCTACACCTTC. Its translation: CASSLDRTTSMFYGYTF.

The J gene is TRBJ2-5, the V gene TRBV11-2, with TRBD2 as a possible D gene (6 bases). V was trimmed by 6 bases and J by 0 bases, leaving 11 bases between them. This CDR3 has 14 amino acids. Germline loops: CDR1 SGHAT, CDR2 FQNNGV. The CDR3 nucleotides are TGTGCCAGCAGTCCGGGACTGGACCAAGAGACCCAGTACTTC. Translating it yields CASSPGLDQETQYF.

The chain is built from TRBV6-5 and TRBJ1-2, with 7 bases identical to TRBD1. The CDR3 extends over 14 amino acids. Germline V gives CDR1 MNHEY, CDR2 SVGAGI. Unmatched junction bases numbered 6, after V lost 2 bases and J lost 6 bases. The CDR3 sequence is CASSYSPGGDGYTF. In nucleotides, the CDR3 is TGTGCCAGCAGTTACAGTCCAGGGGGGGATGGCTACACCTTC.

The rearrangement links TRBV5-6 to TRBJ2-2; 9 positions match TRBD2. Germline V gene sequence: CDR1 SGHDT, CDR2 YYEEEE. With 7 bases clipped from V and 8 bases from J, the junction kept 9 bases outside the gene matches. This CDR3 spans 14 amino acids. The DNA for the CDR3 is TGTGCCAGCTTCGGGACTAGCATGTCGGGGGAGCTGTTTTTT. Protein: CASFGTSMSGELFF.

The J gene is TRBJ1-1, the V gene TRBV5-1; no clear D gene. CDR1 and CDR2 from the germline V gene are SGHRS and YFSETQ. CDR3 size: 16 residues. Trimming removed 0 bases from V and 3 bases from J, with 15 bases in between. CDR3: CASSLAPGSAYTEAFF. The CDR3 DNA sequence: TGCGCCAGCAGCTTGGCTCCGGGATCGGCTTACACTGAAGCTTTCTTT. The full variable domain, in which reference TRBV5-1 and TRBJ1-1 provide the parts outside the CDR3, is KAGVTQTPRYLIKTRGQQVTLSCSPISGHRSVSWYQQTPGQGLQFLFEYFSETQRNKGNFPGRFSGRQFSNSRSEMNVSTLELGDSALYLCASSLAPGSAYTEAFFGQGTRLTVV.